This is a list of T cell receptor beta chains from one sample in a study of T cells in localized non-small cell lung cancer. Produced via immunoSEQ multiplex PCR; TCRdb's table is partial and in-frame only. The sample lists 25,000 to 30,000 clones, 85% to 95% occurring once. This specimen was peripheral blood, taken before any cancer treatment. All receptors come from a female donor aged 60 or older with stage I lung adenocarcinoma. The CDR3 runs from the conserved cysteine through the conserved F or W. Fields, in order: J gene, V gene, CDR3 protein.

TRBJ2-5	TRBV29-1	CSEHQVGETQYF
TRBJ2-1	TRBV2	CASSVAGSYDNEQFF
TRBJ2-2	TRBV10-1	CASSDFSSGSFRELFF
TRBJ2-2	TRBV10-3	CAISEHGGSNTGELFF
TRBJ1-4	TRBV5-1	CASTVQDGEKLFF
TRBJ2-5	TRBV2	CASSGGGETQYF
TRBJ1-4	TRBV5-4	CASSSNRAVDEKLFF
TRBJ2-1	TRBV27	CASCRSQTSYNEQFF
TRBJ2-3	TRBV2	CASSVREGTTDTQYF
TRBJ1-1	TRBV19	CASRRIQTGNTEAFF
TRBJ1-2	TRBV6-1	CASSEGGRAYGYTF
TRBJ2-6	TRBV6-7	CASGPLGSGANVLTF
TRBJ1-6	TRBV5-4	CASSLKGFNSPLHF
TRBJ2-7	TRBV14	CASSVRMGPAGEQYF
TRBJ2-1	TRBV6-1	CASFRDRAYNEQFF
TRBJ1-1	TRBV4-1	CASSRTGGAMNTEAFF
TRBJ2-7	TRBV18	CASSPSQGIDFYEQYF
TRBJ2-3	TRBV29-1	CSVRRDATDTQYF
TRBJ2-3	TRBV6-1	CASSESGTGADTQYF
TRBJ2-7	TRBV7-8	CASSQAYEQYF
TRBJ1-1	TRBV18	CASSPQSDTEAFF
TRBJ2-4	TRBV5-1	CASSLAGLATWGNIQYF
TRBJ2-1	TRBV4-2	CASSPIFPSGGYNEQFF
TRBJ2-5	TRBV20-1	CSGLRETQYF
TRBJ1-1	TRBV5-1	CASSLSGGANTEAFF
TRBJ1-3	TRBV5-1	CASSPGTDLGNTIYF
TRBJ1-1	TRBV28	CASSLDFTEAFF
TRBJ1-4	TRBV9	CASSVAKGEKLFF
TRBJ1-2	TRBV2	CASSEALRVRRNYGYTF
TRBJ2-1	TRBV5-1	CASTPTAGGYNEQFF
TRBJ2-1	TRBV15	CATSRRDRDYNEQFF
TRBJ1-4	TRBV15	CATSSGPGIRNEKLFF
TRBJ2-3	TRBV28	CASSPQTSGTTDTQYF
TRBJ2-7	TRBV27	CASSFKTGTYEQYF
TRBJ1-2	TRBV7-2	CASSRDSDYGYTF
TRBJ1-2	TRBV7-9	CASSLTTGQAFF
TRBJ2-7	TRBV13	CASSSTKGSYEQYF
TRBJ2-7	TRBV30	CAWSMGYEQYF
TRBJ1-1	TRBV27	CARPTGEMNTEAFF
TRBJ1-3	TRBV18	CASSPAGTINSGNTIYF
TRBJ1-3	TRBV2	CASSIQGAGGNTIYF
TRBJ1-4	TRBV7-9	CASSLAKAAGEKLFF
TRBJ1-3	TRBV7-8	CASSLLLSGDSGNTIYF
TRBJ1-2	TRBV10-2	CASSEVHATAYGYTF
TRBJ2-6	TRBV7-9	CASSLSTGGYSGANVLTF
TRBJ1-1	TRBV5-1	CASSLGAQVNTEAFF
TRBJ1-6	TRBV30	CAWSTRDRGSSPLHF